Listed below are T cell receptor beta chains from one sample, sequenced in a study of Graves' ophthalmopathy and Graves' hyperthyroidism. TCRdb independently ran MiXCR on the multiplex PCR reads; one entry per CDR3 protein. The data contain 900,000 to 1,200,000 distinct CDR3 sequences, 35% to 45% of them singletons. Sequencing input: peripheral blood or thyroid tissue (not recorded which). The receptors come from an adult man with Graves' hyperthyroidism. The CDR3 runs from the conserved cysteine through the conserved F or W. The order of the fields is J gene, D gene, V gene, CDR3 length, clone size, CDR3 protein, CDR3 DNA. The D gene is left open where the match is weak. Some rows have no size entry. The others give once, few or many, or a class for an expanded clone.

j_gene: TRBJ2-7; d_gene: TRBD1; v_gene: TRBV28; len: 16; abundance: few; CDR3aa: CASSLYRDRARNEQYF; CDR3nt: TGTGCCAGCAGTTTATATCGGGACAGGGCTCGGAACGAGCAGTACTTC
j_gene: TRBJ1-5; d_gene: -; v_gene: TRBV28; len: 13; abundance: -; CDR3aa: CASRPAGNQPQHF; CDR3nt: TGTGCCAGCAGGCCCGCTGGGAATCAGCCCCAGCATTTT
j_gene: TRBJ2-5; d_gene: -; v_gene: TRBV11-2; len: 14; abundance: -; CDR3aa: CASSQGQERETQYF; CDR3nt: TGTGCCAGCAGCCAAGGGCAGGAAAGAGAGACCCAGTACTTC
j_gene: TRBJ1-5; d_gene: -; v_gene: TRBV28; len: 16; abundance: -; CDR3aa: CASSLGYHRVNQPQHF; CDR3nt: TGTGCCAGCAGTTTAGGATACCACAGGGTAAATCAGCCCCAGCATTTT
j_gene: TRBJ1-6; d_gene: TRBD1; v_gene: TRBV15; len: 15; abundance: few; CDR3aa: CATSSWTGDNSPLHF; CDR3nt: TGTGCCACCAGCAGCTGGACAGGGGACAATTCACCCCTCCACTTT
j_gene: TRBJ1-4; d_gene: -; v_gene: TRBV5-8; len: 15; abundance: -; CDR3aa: CASSLGQRDNEKLFF; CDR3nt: TGTGCCAGCAGCCTCGGACAGAGAGATAATGAAAAACTGTTTTTT
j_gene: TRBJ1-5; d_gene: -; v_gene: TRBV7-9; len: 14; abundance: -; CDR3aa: CASSLGQYEQPQHF; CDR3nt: TGTGCCAGCAGCCTCGGACAGTACGAGCAGCCCCAGCATTTT
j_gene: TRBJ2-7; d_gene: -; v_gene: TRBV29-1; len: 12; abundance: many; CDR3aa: CSVGPSGDEQYF; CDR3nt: TGCAGCGTTGGGCCGTCGGGGGACGAGCAGTACTTC
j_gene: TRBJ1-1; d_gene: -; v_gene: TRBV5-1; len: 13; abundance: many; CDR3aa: CASSPEVYTEAFF; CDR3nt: TGCGCCAGCAGCCCGGAAGTCTACACTGAAGCTTTCTTT
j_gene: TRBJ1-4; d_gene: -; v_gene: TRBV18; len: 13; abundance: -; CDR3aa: CASSLEVPRELFF; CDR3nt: TGTGCCAGCTCACTGGAGGTCCCCCGGGAACTGTTTTTT
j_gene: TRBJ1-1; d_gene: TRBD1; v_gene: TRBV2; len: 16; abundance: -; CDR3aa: CASSEISAGGETEAFF; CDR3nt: TGTGCCAGCAGTGAAATCTCCGCAGGGGGCGAAACTGAAGCTTTCTTT
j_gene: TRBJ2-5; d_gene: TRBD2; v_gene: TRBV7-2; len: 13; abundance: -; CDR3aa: CATSGRTQETQYF; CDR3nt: TGTGCAACTAGCGGGAGGACCCAAGAGACCCAGTACTTC
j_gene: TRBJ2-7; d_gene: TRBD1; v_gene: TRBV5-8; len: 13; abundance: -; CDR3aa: CASSFGTGEKQYF; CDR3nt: TGTGCCAGCAGCTTCGGGACAGGGGAAAAGCAGTACTTC
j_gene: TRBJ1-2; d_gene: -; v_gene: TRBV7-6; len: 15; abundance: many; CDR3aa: CASSLDPGAYYGYTF; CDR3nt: TGTGCCAGCAGCTTAGATCCAGGGGCTTACTATGGCTACACCTTC
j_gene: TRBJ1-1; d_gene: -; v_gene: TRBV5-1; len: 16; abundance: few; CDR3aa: CASSFDISRGYTEAFF; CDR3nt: TGCGCCAGCAGCTTTGACATCTCAAGGGGGTACACTGAAGCTTTCTTT
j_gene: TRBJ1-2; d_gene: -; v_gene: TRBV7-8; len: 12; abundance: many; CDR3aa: CASSLYPGGYTF; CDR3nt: TGTGCCAGCAGCTTATACCCGGGTGGCTACACCTTC
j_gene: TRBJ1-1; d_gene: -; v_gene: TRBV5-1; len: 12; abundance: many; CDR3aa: CASSFGEGEAFF; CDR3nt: TGCGCCAGCAGCTTTGGGGAGGGAGAAGCTTTCTTT
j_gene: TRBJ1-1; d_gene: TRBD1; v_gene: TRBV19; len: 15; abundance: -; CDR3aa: CASSISQGANTEAFF; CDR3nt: TGTGCCAGTAGTATTTCCCAGGGGGCGAACACTGAAGCTTTCTTT
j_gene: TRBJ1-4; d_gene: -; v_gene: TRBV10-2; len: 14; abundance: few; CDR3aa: CASGLDQNLEKLFF; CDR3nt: TGCGCCAGCGGATTGGACCAAAACCTCGAAAAACTGTTTTTT
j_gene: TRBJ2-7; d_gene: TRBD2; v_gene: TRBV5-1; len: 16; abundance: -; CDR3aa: CASSLALGAGAGEQYF; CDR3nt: TGCGCCAGCAGCTTGGCGCTGGGAGCGGGAGCGGGCGAGCAGTACTTC
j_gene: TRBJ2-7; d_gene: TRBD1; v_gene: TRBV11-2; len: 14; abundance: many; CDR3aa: CASSGQGAIYEQYF; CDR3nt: TGTGCCAGCAGCGGACAGGGGGCGATCTACGAGCAGTACTTC
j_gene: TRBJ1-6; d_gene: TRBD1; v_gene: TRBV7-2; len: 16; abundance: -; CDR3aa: CASSPRGEGQGTPLHF; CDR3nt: TGTGCCAGCAGCCCAAGGGGGGAGGGACAGGGGACACCCCTCCACTTT
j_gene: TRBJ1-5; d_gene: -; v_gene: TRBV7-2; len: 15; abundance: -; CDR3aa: CASSTGTPDNQPQHF; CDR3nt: TGTGCCAGCAGCACAGGGACACCAGATAATCAGCCCCAGCATTTT
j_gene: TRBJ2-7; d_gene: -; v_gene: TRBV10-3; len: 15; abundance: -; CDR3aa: CASSSTSWQIYEQYF; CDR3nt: TGTGCCAGCAGTTCTACCTCCTGGCAAATCTACGAGCAGTACTTC
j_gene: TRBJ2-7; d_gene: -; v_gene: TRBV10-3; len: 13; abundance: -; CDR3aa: CAISEGSSYEQYF; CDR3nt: TGTGCCATCAGTGAGGGTAGCTCCTACGAGCAGTACTTC
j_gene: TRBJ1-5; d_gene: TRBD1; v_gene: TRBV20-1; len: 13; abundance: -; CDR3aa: CSATQGAGQPQHF; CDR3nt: TGCAGTGCGACACAGGGGGCAGGGCAGCCCCAGCATTTT
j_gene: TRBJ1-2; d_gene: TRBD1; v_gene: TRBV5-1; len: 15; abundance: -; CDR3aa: CASSPPEQGAEGYTF; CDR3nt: TGCGCCAGCAGCCCCCCGGAACAGGGGGCCGAAGGCTACACCTTC
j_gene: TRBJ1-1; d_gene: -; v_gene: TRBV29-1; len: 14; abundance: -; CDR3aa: CSVVGGIGRLEAFF; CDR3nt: TGCAGCGTTGTCGGGGGGATAGGACGGCTTGAAGCTTTCTTT
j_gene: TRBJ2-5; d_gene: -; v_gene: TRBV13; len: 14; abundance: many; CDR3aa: CASSPPRGRETQYF; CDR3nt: TGTGCCAGCAGCCCCCCCCGTGGTAGAGAGACCCAGTACTTC
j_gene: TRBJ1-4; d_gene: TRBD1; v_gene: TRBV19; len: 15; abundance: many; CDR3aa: CASSIGGQSGEKLFF; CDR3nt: TGTGCCAGTAGTATAGGGGGACAGTCCGGTGAAAAACTGTTTTTT
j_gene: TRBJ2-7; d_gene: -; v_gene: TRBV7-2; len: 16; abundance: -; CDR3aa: CASSLADTGYGYEQYF; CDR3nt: TGTGCCAGCAGCTTAGCCGATACAGGGTACGGCTACGAGCAGTACTTC
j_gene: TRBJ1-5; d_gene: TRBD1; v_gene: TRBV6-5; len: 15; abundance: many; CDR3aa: CASRQDRGSNQPQHF; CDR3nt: TGTGCCAGCAGGCAGGACAGGGGGAGCAATCAGCCCCAGCATTTT
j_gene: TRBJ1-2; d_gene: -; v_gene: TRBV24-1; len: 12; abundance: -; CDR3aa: CATSKNTGGYTF; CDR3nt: TGTGCCACCAGCAAGAACACCGGAGGCTACACCTTC
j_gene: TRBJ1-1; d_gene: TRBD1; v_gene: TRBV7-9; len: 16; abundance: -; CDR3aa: CASSSTGGFLSAEAFF; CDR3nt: TGTGCCAGCAGCTCAACAGGGGGATTTCTTTCAGCTGAAGCTTTCTTT
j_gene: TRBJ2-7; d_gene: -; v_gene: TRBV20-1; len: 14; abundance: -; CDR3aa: CSATQALKAYEQYF; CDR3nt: TGCAGTGCGACCCAGGCCCTGAAGGCCTACGAGCAGTACTTC
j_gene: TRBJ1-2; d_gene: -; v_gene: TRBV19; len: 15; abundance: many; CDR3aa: CASSAPEATNYGYTF; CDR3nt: TGTGCCAGTAGTGCCCCGGAGGCTACGAACTATGGCTACACCTTC
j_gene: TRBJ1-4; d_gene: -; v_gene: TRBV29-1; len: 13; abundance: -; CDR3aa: CSVVWGGQEKLFF; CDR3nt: TGCAGCGTTGTATGGGGGGGGCAGGAAAAACTGTTTTTT
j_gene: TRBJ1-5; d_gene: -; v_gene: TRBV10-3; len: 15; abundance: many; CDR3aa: CAISEYGIGGQPQHF; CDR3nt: TGTGCCATCAGTGAGTATGGTATTGGTGGACAGCCCCAGCATTTT
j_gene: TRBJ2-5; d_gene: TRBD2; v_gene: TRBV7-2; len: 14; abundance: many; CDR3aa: CASSLVTSEKTQYF; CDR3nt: TGTGCCAGCAGCTTAGTCACTAGCGAAAAGACCCAGTACTTC
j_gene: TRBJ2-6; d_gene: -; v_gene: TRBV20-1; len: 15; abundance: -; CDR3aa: CSARDRNSEANVLTF; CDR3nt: TGCAGTGCTAGAGATCGAAACTCTGAGGCCAACGTCCTGACTTTC
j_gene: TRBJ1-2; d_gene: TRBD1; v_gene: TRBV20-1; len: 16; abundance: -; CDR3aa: CSAPPGQGVRDYGYTF; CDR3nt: TGCAGTGCTCCTCCGGGACAGGGGGTTCGGGACTATGGCTACACCTTC
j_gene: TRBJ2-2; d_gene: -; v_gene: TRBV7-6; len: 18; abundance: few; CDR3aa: CASSSRPETGANTGELFF; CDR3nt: TGTGCCAGCAGCTCGCGGCCTGAGACGGGCGCGAACACCGGGGAGCTGTTTTTT
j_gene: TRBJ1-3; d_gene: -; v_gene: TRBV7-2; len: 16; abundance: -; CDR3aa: CASSAPGEPSGNTIYF; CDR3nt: TGTGCCAGCAGCGCACCGGGTGAGCCCTCTGGAAACACCATATATTTT
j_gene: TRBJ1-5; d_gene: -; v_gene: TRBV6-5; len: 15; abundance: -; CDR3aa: CASSYSKPGNQPQHF; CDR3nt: TGTGCCAGCAGTTACTCGAAACCGGGCAATCAGCCCCAGCATTTT
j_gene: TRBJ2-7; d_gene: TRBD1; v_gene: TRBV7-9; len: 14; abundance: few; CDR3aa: CASSLRGQAYEQYF; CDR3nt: TGTGCCAGCAGCTTAAGGGGGCAAGCCTACGAGCAGTACTTC
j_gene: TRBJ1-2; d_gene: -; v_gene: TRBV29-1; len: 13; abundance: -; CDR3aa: CSATWTAGGGYTF; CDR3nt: TGCAGCGCCACCTGGACCGCCGGGGGTGGCTACACCTTC
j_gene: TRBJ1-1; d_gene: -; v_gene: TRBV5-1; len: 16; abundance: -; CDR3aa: CASSSLPGQMNTEAFF; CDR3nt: TGCGCCAGCAGCTCATTACCGGGACAAATGAACACTGAAGCTTTCTTT